These 25 T cell receptor beta chains share one sample of origin, sequenced in a study of cytomegalovirus exposure and HLA in healthy donors. The repertoire was sequenced with immunoSEQ multiplex PCR; TCRdb's copy has only in-frame clones and lacks some. In the table there are approximately 150,000 clones, about 85% of which are singletons. Sequencing was done on a sample of PBMCs. These TCRs come from a man aged 25 to 45 in good health and CMV-seropositive.

The genes are TRBV18 and TRBJ2-7; the match to TRBD1 covers 8 bases. V dropped 1 base and J dropped 0; count of bases not matched to a gene: 2. The CDR3 contains 15 residues. Germline values: CDR1 KGHSH, CDR2 LQKENI. CDR3 sequence reads: CASSPLGTGSYEQYF. The CDR3 DNA reads as TGTGCCAGCTCACCACTCGGGACAGGCTCCTACGAGCAGTACTTC.

Regarding this clone: This CDR3 is missing its conserved last phenylalanine or tryptophan, likely due to a read error. It is unclear where the CDR3 begins or ends on the DNA, so no DNA is shown, and the CDR3 is as TCRdb lists it. The genes are TRBV2 and TRBJ2-7; the D call in the table, TRBD1, was not verified against the DNA. Per germline, CDR1 SNHLY and CDR2 FYNNEI. The CDR3 has 9 amino acids, counting both end residues. This chain's CDR3 is CASSADRGM.

In DNA, the CDR3 is TGTGCCAGCAGCCGTGGAACGGGGGGGTTGTCCCAGCATTTT. This codes for CASSRGTGGLSQHF. The J gene is TRBJ1-5, the V gene TRBV5-6; tentatively, D is TRBD1 (5 bases). Trimming pared 4 bases from V and 11 bases from J, leaving 19 bases between. CDR3 size: 14 residues. Germline CDR1 reads SGHDT; CDR2 reads YYEEEE.

The chain is built from TRBV18 and TRBJ2-7; TRBD2 agrees at 8 bases. CDR1 is KGHSH and CDR2 is LQKENI in the germline V gene. The CDR3 covers 13 residues. With V trimmed by 3 bases and J by 3 bases, 1 base remained unmatched. CDR3 amino acids: CASSPGLVYEQYF. The CDR3 DNA reads TGTGCCAGCTCACCGGGACTAGTCTACGAGCAGTACTTC.

The count of this clone is one. This rearrangement joins TRBV27 to TRBJ1-1; weak D call: TRBD1 (5 bases). Germline CDR1 MNHEY, CDR2 SMNVEV (reference sequence). V was clipped by 2 bases and J by 1 base, with 17 bases between them. The CDR3 length is 17 residues. CDR3 residues: CASSLVGGRSRNTEAFF. CDR3 bases: TGTGCCAGCAGTTTAGTCGGGGGACGGAGCCGGAACACTGAAGCTTTCTTT.

J is TRBJ2-2 and V is TRBV6-4, with TRBD1 matching 9 bases. Germline trimming cut 4 bases from V and 3 bases from J; bases unmatched to any gene: 0. This CDR3 spans 14 amino acids. Germline V gene sequence: CDR1 MRHNA, CDR2 SNTAGT. CDR3 region: CASSGTGDTGELFF. As DNA, the CDR3 is TGTGCCAGCAGTGGGACAGGGGACACCGGGGAGCTGTTTTTT.

This clone was observed a single time. The chain recombines TRBV9 with TRBJ2-6, with 8 bases lining up with TRBD2. V shed 4 bases and J 0 bases; nucleotides not matched to a gene: 18. CDR1 is SGDLS, CDR2 YYNGEE, per germline. The CDR3 has 21 amino acids. CDR3 region: CASSPLLLGGGLSSGANVLTF. The CDR3 DNA reads TGTGCCAGCAGCCCCCTATTGTTGGGCGGGGGGCTAAGCTCTGGGGCCAACGTCCTGACTTTC.

The chain couples TRBV5-6 to TRBJ2-3; TRBD2 matches at 12 bases. The CDR3 runs 17 residues. Germline V gene data show CDR1 as SGHDT and CDR2 as YYEEEE. Losses at the gene ends were 4 bases for V and 2 bases for J; bases not matched to a gene: 8. The CDR3 DNA is TGTGCCAGCAGCGCTCGACTAGCGGGAGAGTTCACAGATACGCAGTATTTT. Its protein is CASSARLAGEFTDTQYF. Using reference TRBV5-6 and TRBJ2-3 for the parts outside the CDR3, the full variable domain is DAGVTQSPTHLIKTRGQQVTLRCSPKSGHDTVSWYQQALGQGPQFIFQYYEEEERQRGNFPDRFSGHQFPNYSSELNVNALLLGDSALYLCASSARLAGEFTDTQYFGPGTRLTVL.

In the case of this clone: In the same sample, other DNA sequences code for this CDR3. The chain joins TRBV5-4 to TRBJ2-3; the match to TRBD2 covers 9 bases. In germline, CDR1 is SGHNT, CDR2 YYREEE (reference sequence). J was trimmed by 3 bases and V by 0 bases; bases with no gene match: 2. The CDR3 extends over 15 amino acids. CDR3 sequence reads: CASSLGLAGTDTQYF. The CDR3 DNA sequence: TGTGCCAGCAGCTTGGGGCTAGCGGGGACAGATACGCAGTATTTT. Looking up the rest from reference TRBV5-4 and TRBJ2-3 gives the full variable domain: ETGVTQSPTHLIKTRGQQVTLRCSSQSGHNTVSWYQQALGQGPQFIFQYYREEENGRGNFPPRFSGLQFPNYSSELNVNALELDDSALYLCASSLGLAGTDTQYFGPGTRLTVL.

J is TRBJ1-3 and V is TRBV18; D possibly corresponds to TRBD1 (6 bases). The CDR3 contains 15 residues. V lost 6 bases and J 0 bases, leaving 12 bases between the germline ends. Germline CDR1 KGHSH, CDR2 LQKENI. CDR3 DNA sequence: TGTGCCAGCTCTCTACAGGGTGGCTCTGGAAACACCATATATTTT. Translating gives CASSLQGGSGNTIYF.

The chain carries TRBV27 and TRBJ1-5; 8 bases are a match to TRBD1. V lost 5 bases to trimming and J lost 4 bases; unmatched junction nucleotides: 7. Germline assignment: CDR1 MNHEY and CDR2 SMNVEV (reference sequence). The CDR3 runs to 15 residues. CDR3 amino acids: CASSLTGTGNQPQHF. In DNA, the CDR3 is TGTGCCAGCAGTCTGACCGGGACAGGAAATCAGCCCCAGCATTTT.

The chain links TRBV6-5 to TRBJ2-6; tentative D call: TRBD1 (6 bases). The V and J ends lost 4 bases and 0 bases respectively, with 10 bases between them. This CDR3 region has 16 residues. Germline values: CDR1 MNHEY, CDR2 SVGAGI. This CDR3 is CASSSDSSSGANVLTF. DNA of the CDR3: TGTGCCAGCAGTTCGGACAGTAGCTCTGGGGCCAACGTCCTGACTTTC.

Only one count was recorded for this clone. The chain combines TRBV19 with TRBJ1-2; 9 positions agree with TRBD1. The germline V gene encodes CDR1 LNHDA and CDR2 SQIVND (reference sequence). The J segment lost 4 bases and the V segment lost 5 bases, leaving 5 bases of the junction unmatched. There are 14 residues in the CDR3. The CDR3 sequence: CASSPGTGTYGYTF. The CDR3 DNA reads TGTGCCAGTAGTCCCGGGACAGGGACCTATGGCTACACCTTC. Drawing the rest from reference TRBV19 and TRBJ1-2, the complete variable domain is DGGITQSPKYLFRKEGQNVTLSCEQNLNHDAMYWYRQDPGQGLRLIYYSQIVNDFQKGDIAEGYSVSREKKESFPLTVTSAQKNPTAFYLCASSPGTGTYGYTFGSGTRLTVV.

The chain is built from TRBV10-1 and TRBJ2-2; tentative D call: TRBD1 (5 bases). In germline, CDR1 is WNHNN, CDR2 SYGVQD (reference sequence). The CDR3 covers 16 residues. The V end lost 8 bases, the J end lost 0 bases, and 16 bases lay between the germline ends. CDR3 DNA sequence: TGCGCCAGCTCCTCTCCCCCAGGGTCGAACACCGGGGAGCTGTTTTTT. Translation gives CASSSPPGSNTGELFF.

The rearrangement uses TRBV9 and TRBJ2-2; 7 bases fit TRBD2. The V and J ends lost 4 bases and 1 base, in that order; junction bases with no gene match: 10. Germline V gene lookup returns CDR1 SGDLS and CDR2 YYNGEE. This CDR3 has 17 residues. DNA for the CDR3: TGTGCCAGCAGCCTAAGGAGGGTAGCGGGGAACACCGGGGAGCTGTTTTTT. Its translation is CASSLRRVAGNTGELFF.

The CDR3 is CASSQDLYDKYF. Here the CDR3 DNA reads TGCGCCAGCAGCCAAGATCTGTACGACAAGTATTTT. This rearrangement joins TRBV4-1 to TRBJ2-3; D is unresolved. Germline CDR1 reads MGHRA; CDR2 reads YSYEKL. The CDR3 covers 12 residues. Trimming shortened V by 0 bases and J by 13 bases, and 11 bases separated the two germline ends.

This chain joins TRBV5-6 and TRBJ1-1, with unresolved D. Germline CDR1 reads SGHDT; CDR2 reads YYEEEE. The germline V and J ends were trimmed by 6 bases and 5 bases, with 8 bases remaining between them. CDR3 length: 11 residues. The DNA for the CDR3 is TGTGCCAGCACCCGAGGGACTGAAGCTTTCTTT. Amino acids: CASTRGTEAFF. Full variable domain (rest looked up from reference TRBV5-6 and TRBJ1-1): DAGVTQSPTHLIKTRGQQVTLRCSPKSGHDTVSWYQQALGQGPQFIFQYYEEEERQRGNFPDRFSGHQFPNYSSELNVNALLLGDSALYLCASTRGTEAFFGQGTRLTVV.

The J gene is TRBJ2-3, the V gene TRBV2, with 9 bases fitting TRBD2. Germline-derived CDR1 and CDR2 are SNHLY and FYNNEI. V lost 2 bases, J lost 2 bases, and 5 bases stayed unmatched. The CDR3 length is 16 residues. This chain's CDR3 is CASSENAGGFTDTQYF. CDR3 bases: TGTGCCAGCAGTGAAAATGCGGGGGGGTTCACAGATACGCAGTATTTT.

This sequence joins TRBV2 and TRBJ1-4; 7 positions agree with TRBD1. Germline trimming cut 5 bases from V and 6 bases from J; bases unmatched to any gene: 3. This CDR3 is 13 amino acids long. Germline CDR1 SNHLY, CDR2 FYNNEI. In nucleotides, the CDR3 is TGTGCCAGCAGTTCCGGGACAGATGAAAAACTGTTTTTT. It yields the protein CASSSGTDEKLFF.

This chain uses TRBV4-2 with TRBJ2-7; 10 bases are a match to TRBD2. Germline V lookup: CDR1 LGHNA, CDR2 YNFKEQ. The CDR3 is 15 residues long. J lost 0 bases, V lost 5 bases, and 4 bases had no gene match. In nucleotides, the CDR3 is TGTGCCAGCAGCAGTAGACTAGCGGGCTCCTACGAGCAGTACTTC. It translates to CASSSRLAGSYEQYF.

This chain uses TRBV6-6 with TRBJ1-5, with D possibly being TRBD1 (5 bases). With 5 bases removed from V and 0 bases from J, the gap between germline ends came to 11 bases. Germline V gene sequence: CDR1 MNHNY, CDR2 SVGAGI (reference sequence). CDR3 length: 15 residues. The CDR3 reads CASSHGGPSNQPQHF. In DNA, the CDR3 is TGTGCCAGCAGTCACGGGGGACCTAGCAATCAGCCCCAGCATTTT.

The chain combines TRBV10-3 with TRBJ1-5; D unclear. V was shortened by 5 bases and J by 6 bases, with 11 bases between the two germline ends. The germline V gene has CDR1 ENHRY and CDR2 SYGVKD. CDR3 length: 13 amino acids. CDR3 loop: CAISPENSQPQHF. The CDR3 DNA reads TGTGCCATCAGTCCCGAGAATTCTCAGCCCCAGCATTTT.

This chain joins TRBV25-1 and TRBJ2-3; TRBD1 aligns across 8 bases. This CDR3 has 15 amino acids. The J segment lost 4 bases and the V segment lost 3 bases, leaving 6 bases of the junction unmatched. The germline V gene encodes CDR1 MGHDK and CDR2 SYGVNS. CDR3 DNA sequence: TGTGCCAGCAGTGATGGACAGGGACCCCCAGATACGCAGTATTTT. This gives the protein CASSDGQGPPDTQYF. The full variable domain, with the rest looked up from reference TRBV25-1 and TRBJ2-3, is EADIYQTPRYLVIGTGKKITLECSQTMGHDKMYWYQQDPGMELHLIHYSYGVNSTEKGDLSSESTVSRIRTEHFPLTLESARPSHTSQYLCASSDGQGPPDTQYFGPGTRLTVL.

The J gene is TRBJ2-5, the V gene TRBV4-3, with 10 nucleotides matching TRBD2. Germline lookup yields CDR1 LGHNA and CDR2 YSLEER. The CDR3 loop spans 18 amino acids. V lost 0 bases, J lost 5 bases, and 12 bases stayed unmatched. CDR3 region: CASSQDLGVAGGWETQYF. The CDR3 DNA is TGCGCCAGCAGCCAAGATCTTGGGGTAGCGGGGGGCTGGGAGACCCAGTACTTC.

The chain joins TRBV6-6 to TRBJ1-6, with D tentatively TRBD1 (5 bases). Germline V CDR1 and CDR2: MNHNY, SVGAGI (reference sequence). The CDR3 consists of 14 residues. Deletions cut 5 bases from V and 7 bases from J, with 12 bases between. CDR3 in DNA: TGTGCCAGCAGTCCTCGCGGGGGGAATTCACCCCTCCACTTT. Translated, it gives CASSPRGGNSPLHF.